This T cell receptor beta chain was captured in a study of T cell repertoires in cytomegalovirus infection. Overall study findings and caveats: Summed public TCR beta family frequency identified CMV carriers bearing the relevant HLA.

Germline CDR1 and CDR2: SGHTA and FQGNSA. The CDR3 is made up of 13 amino acids. Deletions cut 5 bases from V and 8 bases from J, with 12 bases between. This clonotype was seen a few times. What it binds is unknown. TCRdb reprocessed the reads via MiXCR and lists one record per CDR3 protein. The data hold roughly 500,000 distinct CDR3 sequences, with roughly 34% observed a single time. This TCR came from a human donor in good health (CMV status not recorded). Some clones in this sample may be carry-over from other donors' samples. The V call is TRBV7-2, the J call TRBJ2-2; D unresolved. Sequencing used cultured PBMCs, obtained from culture after CMV antigen stimulation. The CDR3 protein is CASSPSGLGELFF. DNA for the CDR3: TGTGCCAGCAGCCCCTCGGGCCTAGGGGAGCTGTTTTTT.